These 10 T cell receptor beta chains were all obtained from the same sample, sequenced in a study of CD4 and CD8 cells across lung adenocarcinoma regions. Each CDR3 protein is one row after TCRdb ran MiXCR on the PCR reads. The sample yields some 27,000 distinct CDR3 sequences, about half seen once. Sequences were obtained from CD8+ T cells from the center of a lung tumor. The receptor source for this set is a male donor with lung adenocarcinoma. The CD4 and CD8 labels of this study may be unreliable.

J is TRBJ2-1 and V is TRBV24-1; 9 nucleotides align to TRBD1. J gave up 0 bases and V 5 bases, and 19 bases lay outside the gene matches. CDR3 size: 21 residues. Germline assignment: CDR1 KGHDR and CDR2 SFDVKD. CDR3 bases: TGTGCCACCAGTGCTCTGACCCGGGACAGGGATCGAAGGAGCTCCTACAATGAGCAGTTCTTC. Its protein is CATSALTRDRDRRSSYNEQFF.

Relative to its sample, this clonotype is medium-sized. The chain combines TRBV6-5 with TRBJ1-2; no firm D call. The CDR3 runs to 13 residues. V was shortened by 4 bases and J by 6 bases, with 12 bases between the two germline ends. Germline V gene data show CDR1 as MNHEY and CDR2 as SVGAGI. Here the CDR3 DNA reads TGTGCCAGCAGTTTAAGAGGGATGGATGGCTACACCTTC. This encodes CASSLRGMDGYTF.

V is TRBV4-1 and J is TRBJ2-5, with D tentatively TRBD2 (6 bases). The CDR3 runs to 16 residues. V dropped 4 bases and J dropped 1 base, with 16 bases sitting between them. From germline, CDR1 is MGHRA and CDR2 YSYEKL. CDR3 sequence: CASSRDRGASQETQYF. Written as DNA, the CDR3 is TGCGCCAGCAGCCGAGACCGCGGGGCTAGCCAAGAGACCCAGTACTTC.

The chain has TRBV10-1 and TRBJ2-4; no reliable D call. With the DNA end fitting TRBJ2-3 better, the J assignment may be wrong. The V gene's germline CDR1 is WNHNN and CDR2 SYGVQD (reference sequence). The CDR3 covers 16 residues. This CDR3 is CATRVPGLRTKNMQYF. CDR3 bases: TGCGCCACCCGTGTTCCCGGGCTGCGAACCAAAAATATGCAGTATTTT.

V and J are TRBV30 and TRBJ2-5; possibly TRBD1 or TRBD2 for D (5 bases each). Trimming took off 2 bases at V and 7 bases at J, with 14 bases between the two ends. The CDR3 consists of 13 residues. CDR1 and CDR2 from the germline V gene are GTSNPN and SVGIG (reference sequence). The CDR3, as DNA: TGTGCCTGGAGTCTCCGGGGCGCGGGGACCCAGTACTTC. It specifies CAWSLRGAGTQYF.

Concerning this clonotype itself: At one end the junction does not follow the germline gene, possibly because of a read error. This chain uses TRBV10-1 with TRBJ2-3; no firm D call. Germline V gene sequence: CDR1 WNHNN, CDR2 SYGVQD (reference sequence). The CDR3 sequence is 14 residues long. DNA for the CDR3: TGCGCCAGCAGTGGGAGCCATGCCCAAGATACGCAGTATTTC. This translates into CASSGSHAQDTQYF.

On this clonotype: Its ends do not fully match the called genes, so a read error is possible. The CDR3 DNA is TGTGCCAGGGGGGGCGGGGGCCGAGACACAGATACGCAGTATTTC. Protein sequence: CARGGGGRDTDTQYF. The chain has TRBV6-1 and TRBJ2-3, with D possibly matching TRBD2 (7 bases). Germline lookup yields CDR1 MNHNS and CDR2 SASEGT. The CDR3 totals 15 residues.

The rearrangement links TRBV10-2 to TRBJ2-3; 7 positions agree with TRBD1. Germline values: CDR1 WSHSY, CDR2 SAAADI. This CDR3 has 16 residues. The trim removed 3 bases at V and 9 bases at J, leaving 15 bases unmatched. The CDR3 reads CASSEQGLAGEDTQYF. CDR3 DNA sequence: TGCGCCAGCAGTGAACAGGGGCTGGCGGGCGAAGACACGCAGTATTTT.

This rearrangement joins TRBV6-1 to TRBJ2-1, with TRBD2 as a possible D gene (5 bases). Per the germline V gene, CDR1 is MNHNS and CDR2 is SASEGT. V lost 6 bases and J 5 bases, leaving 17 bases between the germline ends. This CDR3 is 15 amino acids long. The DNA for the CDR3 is TGTGCCAGCAGCCGGAGCCGGGGTCAGGACAATGAGCAGTTCTTC. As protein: CASSRSRGQDNEQFF.

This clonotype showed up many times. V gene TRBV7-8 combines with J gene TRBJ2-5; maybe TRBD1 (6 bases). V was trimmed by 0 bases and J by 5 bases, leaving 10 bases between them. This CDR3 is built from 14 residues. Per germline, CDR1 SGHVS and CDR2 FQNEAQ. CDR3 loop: CASSLATGLETQYF. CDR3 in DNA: TGTGCCAGCAGCTTAGCAACAGGGTTGGAGACCCAGTACTTC. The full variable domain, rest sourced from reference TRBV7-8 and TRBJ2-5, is GAGVSQSPRYKVAKRGQDVALRCDPISGHVSLFWYQQALGQGPEFLTYFQNEAQLDKSGLPSDRFFAERPEGSVSTLKIQRTQQEDSAVYLCASSLATGLETQYFGPGTRLLVL.